This TCR beta chain was profiled in a study of cytomegalovirus exposure and HLA in healthy donors. Study-level information: Earlier work reported 100 million to 130 million unique TCR beta sequences from about 170 million T cells.

V was cut by 2 bases and J by 3 bases, with 8 bases left in between. Germline V gives CDR1 MNHEY, CDR2 SMNVEV (reference sequence). CDR3 length equals 13 residues. Study-wide results and caveats: In a later analysis, at a false discovery rate of 0.05, 16,951 TCR beta sequences matched HLA alleles.

This clone has more than one count but fewer than ten. Its specificity is not known. Healthy bone marrow donors made up the donor group. It was with 60 Vbeta and 13 Jbeta primers that the PCR ran. Using immunoSEQ multiplex PCR, the repertoire was profiled, and TCRdb retains in-frame clones only, with some absent. The table lists 120,000 or so clones, roughly two thirds of them singletons. The sample was PBMCs. The chain couples TRBV27 to TRBJ2-7; D ambiguous. This clonotype originated in a man aged 25-45 years in good health and CMV-seropositive. In nucleotides, the CDR3 is TGTGCCAGCAGTTTAACTCCAAACTACGAGCAGTACTTC. It translates to CASSLTPNYEQYF.